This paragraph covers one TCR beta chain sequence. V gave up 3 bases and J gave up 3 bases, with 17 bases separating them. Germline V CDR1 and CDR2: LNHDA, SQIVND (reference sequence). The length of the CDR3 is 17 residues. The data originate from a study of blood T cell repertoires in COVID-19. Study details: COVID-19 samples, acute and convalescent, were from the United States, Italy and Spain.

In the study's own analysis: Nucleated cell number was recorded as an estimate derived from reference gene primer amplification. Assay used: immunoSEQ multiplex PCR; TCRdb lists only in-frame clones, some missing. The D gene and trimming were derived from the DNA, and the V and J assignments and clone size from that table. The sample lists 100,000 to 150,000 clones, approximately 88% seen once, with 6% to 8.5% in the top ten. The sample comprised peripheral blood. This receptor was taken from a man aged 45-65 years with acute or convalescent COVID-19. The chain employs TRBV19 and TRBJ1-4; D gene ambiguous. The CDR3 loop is CASSMARAAGANEKLFF. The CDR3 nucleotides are TGTGCCAGTAGTATGGCAAGAGCGGCTGGCGCTAATGAAAAACTGTTTTTT. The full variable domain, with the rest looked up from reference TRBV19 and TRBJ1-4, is DGGITQSPKYLFRKEGQNVTLSCEQNLNHDAMYWYRQDPGQGLRLIYYSQIVNDFQKGDIAEGYSVSREKKESFPLTVTSAQKNPTAFYLCASSMARAAGANEKLFFGSGTQLSVL.